Listed below are T cell receptor beta chains from one sample, sequenced in a study of cytomegalovirus exposure and HLA in healthy donors. Repertoires were generated with immunoSEQ multiplex PCR, while TCRdb's copy carries only in-frame clones and drops some. The data show 150,000 to 200,000 clones, around 86% seen once. Sequencing was done on a sample of PBMCs. The source of these receptors is a man in his fifties in good health and CMV-seropositive. Both conserved end residues are part of each CDR3. The order of the fields is D gene, J gene, clone size, V gene, CDR3 DNA, CDR3 protein. The D gene is left open where the match is weak. Clone size is shown for a subset of rows, as once, few, many or a class of expanded clone.

>TRBD1|TRBJ2-3|-|TRBV27
TGTGCCAGCAGTTTATCTGGACAGGGGCCAGATACGCAGTATTTT
CASSLSGQGPDTQYF
>-|TRBJ2-2|-|TRBV7-9
TGTGCCAGCAGCCAAGCCATAGGAGTAGGCACCGGGGAGCTGTTTTTT
CASSQAIGVGTGELFF
>TRBD1|TRBJ2-3|-|TRBV7-8
TGTGCCAGCAGCTTAGAGGACAGGGGTGATACGCAGTATTTT
CASSLEDRGDTQYF
>TRBD1|TRBJ2-1|-|TRBV19
TGTGCCAGTAGTATTTCGGGACAGACCTCCTACAATGAGCAGTTCTTC
CASSISGQTSYNEQFF
>TRBD1|TRBJ1-2|-|TRBV18
TGTGCCAGCTCAGAAGGGACAGACTATGGCTACACCTTC
CASSEGTDYGYTF
>TRBD2|TRBJ2-7|-|TRBV10-3
TGTGCCATCAGTGAGGGACTAGCGGGAGGCCCTTCGGGGGAGCAGTACTTC
CAISEGLAGGPSGEQYF
>-|TRBJ1-1|few|TRBV5-4
TGTGCCAGCAGCTTGAGGGGGACGGCTAACACTGAAGCTTTCTTT
CASSLRGTANTEAFF
>TRBD2|TRBJ2-7|-|TRBV28
TGTGCCAGCAGTTTGGGGCTAGCGGGAGCTAGCTCCTACGAGCAGTACTTC
CASSLGLAGASSYEQYF
>TRBD1|TRBJ1-1|-|TRBV10-2
TGCGCCAGCAGCCTAGACAGGGGGCAGGGGAACACTGAAGCTTTCTTT
CASSLDRGQGNTEAFF
>TRBD1|TRBJ2-3|-|TRBV18
TGTGCCAGCTCACCACCTTCCGGGACAGTTGACCAAGATACGCAGTATTTT
CASSPPSGTVDQDTQYF
>-|TRBJ2-3|-|TRBV19
TGTGCCAGTAGTATTCAGGGTAGAAGCGCCACAGATACGCAGTATTTT
CASSIQGRSATDTQYF
>-|TRBJ1-1|-|TRBV4-1
TGCGCCAGCAGCCAAGAGAATGGGTTAGCGAACACTGAAGCTTTCTTT
CASSQENGLANTEAFF
>-|TRBJ2-4|-|TRBV28
TGTGCCAGCAGTTTATCATTTGCGGGTCTAGCCAAAAACATTCAGTACTTC
CASSLSFAGLAKNIQYF
>-|TRBJ1-1|-|TRBV29-1
TGCAGCGCCTCAAGGGGCATGAACACTGAAGCTTTCTTT
CSASRGMNTEAFF
>TRBD1|TRBJ2-1|-|TRBV6-1
TGTGCCAGCAGGGGGACAGGGGGGACAGGCAATGAGCAGTTCTTC
CASRGTGGTGNEQFF
>TRBD1|TRBJ2-1|-|TRBV6-1
TGTGCCGTAACAGGGGGCGTAAGCAATGAGCAGTTCTTC
CAVTGGVSNEQFF
>TRBD2|TRBJ2-1|-|TRBV4-1
TGCGCCAGCAGCCTCGTGACTAGCGGGGGGGCGGGGAATGAGCAGTTCTTC
CASSLVTSGGAGNEQFF
>TRBD1|TRBJ1-2|-|TRBV6-5
TGTGCCAGCAGTTTTGACAGGGGTCGCTACACCTTC
CASSFDRGRYTF
>TRBD2|TRBJ2-5|-|TRBV5-4
TGTGCCAGCAGCGCGGGACTAGCGGGCCCGGAGACCCAGTACTTC
CASSAGLAGPETQYF
>-|TRBJ1-1|-|TRBV28
TGTGCCAGCAGGAGGGGGACTGAAGCTTTCTTT
CASRRGTEAFF
>-|TRBJ2-1|few|TRBV30
TGTGCCTGGAGTGTACGGGCGGGGCTTGAGCAGTTCTTC
CAWSVRAGLEQFF
>-|TRBJ1-1|-|TRBV19
TGTGCCAGTAGTATTGCGTTTGTGAACACTGAAGCTTTCTTT
CASSIAFVNTEAFF
>TRBD1|TRBJ1-1|-|TRBV5-1
TGCGCCAGCAGCCCCCGGACAGGACCTAACACTGAAGCTTTCTTT
CASSPRTGPNTEAFF
>TRBD1|TRBJ1-2|-|TRBV25-1
TGTGCCAGCAGCCCAGGGACAGGGAGGTCCTATGGCTACACCTTC
CASSPGTGRSYGYTF
>TRBD1|TRBJ2-7|-|TRBV15
TGTGCCACCAGCAGAGGGGGACAGGGGGTCGACGAGCAGTACTTC
CATSRGGQGVDEQYF
>-|TRBJ2-7|once|TRBV6-6
TGTGCCAGCAGTTACGAGGGCGAGGTGCAGTACTTC
CASSYEGEVQYF
>TRBD1|TRBJ1-2|-|TRBV9
TGTGCCAGCAGCGTAGTCTCAGGGGGCGGCTATGGCTACACCTTC
CASSVVSGGGYGYTF
>-|TRBJ1-5|once|TRBV1
TGCACCAGCAGCAATAGGACAGGGGTTGGCAATCAGCCCCAGCATTTT
CTSSNRTGVGNQPQHF
>-|TRBJ2-1|-|TRBV12-1
TGTGCCAGCAGCGAATGCGACAGGGCGGGGGGCCGGGGTTGGAATGAGCAGTTCTTC
CASSECDRAGGRGWNEQFF
>-|TRBJ2-1|once|TRBV6-6
TGTGCCAGCAGTTACCGGGGCAGGGGGGATGAGCAGTTCTTC
CASSYRGRGDEQFF
>TRBD1|TRBJ1-6|once|TRBV10-1
TGCGCCAGCAGGGGACAGCCGGACTCCTATAATTCACCCCTCCACTTT
CASRGQPDSYNSPLHF
>-|TRBJ2-3|-|TRBV6-1
TGTGCCAGCAGTGTGGCGGTAGCTTCAACAGATACGCAGTATTTT
CASSVAVASTDTQYF
>-|TRBJ2-2|-|TRBV18
TGTGCCAGCTGGAGAGGGAGCCCCGGGGAGCTGTTTTTT
CASWRGSPGELFF
>TRBD2|TRBJ2-2|-|TRBV7-2
TGTGCCAGCAGCACGAGCGGGGGACCCACCGGGGAGCTGTTTTTT
CASSTSGGPTGELFF
>-|TRBJ2-3|once|TRBV30
TGTGCCTGGAGACCCGGGAGTCCAGATACGCAGTATTTT
CAWRPGSPDTQYF
>TRBD1|TRBJ1-1|few|TRBV29-1
TGCAGCGTCCGTCCCCGGACAGGGCAAGCTTTCTTT
CSVRPRTGQAFF
>-|TRBJ1-2|-|TRBV2
TGTGCCAGCAGTGATGGTTCAGGGAACGGTGGCTACACCTTC
CASSDGSGNGGYTF
>TRBD2|TRBJ2-1|-|TRBV2
TGTGCCAGCAGCGCCCGGGGGCGGGAGGGCCTGGGCAATGAGCAGTTCTTC
CASSARGREGLGNEQFF
>-|TRBJ2-2|-|TRBV5-1
TGCGCCAGCAGCTTGGGTTGGAGCGGGTCCAACACCGGGGAGCTGTTTTTT
CASSLGWSGSNTGELFF
>-|TRBJ1-3|once|TRBV7-2
TGTGCCAGCAGCTTCGTACATCCAGGAAACACCATATATTTT
CASSFVHPGNTIYF
>-|TRBJ2-5|-|TRBV5-1
TGCGCCAGCAGCGCATCTAGAAAAGAGGAGACCCAGTACTTC
CASSASRKEETQYF
>TRBD1|TRBJ2-5|-|TRBV6-1
TGTGCCAGCAGTGGCCGGGACAGAGAGACCCAGTACTTC
CASSGRDRETQYF
>-|TRBJ1-5|-|TRBV6-1
TGTGCCAGCACCGCGGGGAATCAGCCCCAGCATTTT
CASTAGNQPQHF
>-|TRBJ2-2|-|TRBV6-5
TGTGCCAGCAGTTACTCGCAGGGGCCGAACACCGGGGAGCTGTTTTTT
CASSYSQGPNTGELFF
>-|TRBJ2-1|-|TRBV29-1
TGCAGCGTTGAAGTCGGGAGTAGCGTAAGCAATGAGCAGTTCTTC
CSVEVGSSVSNEQFF
>-|TRBJ2-7|-|TRBV4-1
TGCGCCAGCAGCCGCGGACTCGACTACGAGCAGTACTTC
CASSRGLDYEQYF
>TRBD1|TRBJ1-2|-|TRBV5-4
TGTGCCAGCAGCTCCGGACAGGTCCTGTATGGCTACACCTTC
CASSSGQVLYGYTF
>-|TRBJ1-2|-|TRBV7-3
TGTGCCAGCAGCCGATCAGGGTTCGGGGGCTACACCTTC
CASSRSGFGGYTF
>-|TRBJ1-5|-|TRBV4-1
TGCGCCAGCAGCCTTGTGGGGCCCAATCAGCCCCAGCATTTT
CASSLVGPNQPQHF
>TRBD2|TRBJ2-2|-|TRBV9
TGTGCCAGCAGGAGTCGGGAGGGCCAGACCGGGGAGCTGTTTTTT
CASRSREGQTGELFF
>-|TRBJ2-1|few|TRBV27
TGTGCCAGCAGCAGACTAGATCGGAATGAGCAGTTCTTC
CASSRLDRNEQFF
>-|TRBJ2-4|-|TRBV5-4
TGTGCCAGCAGCTTGGGCCCCTACGGGGAAAACATTCAGTACTTC
CASSLGPYGENIQYF
>-|TRBJ1-2|-|TRBV5-1
TGCGCCAGCAGCTTGGGGTGGGCGGGACTCTATGGCTACACCTTC
CASSLGWAGLYGYTF